This TCR beta chain came from a study of shared clonotypes between healthy human individuals (dated by TCRdb to 2019 to 2021). Background for the entire study: The cohort comprised two women and three men aged 18 to 49 years. Per donor, three plates each were used for CD4 naive and CD4 memory, two for CD8 naive, and one for CD8 memory. Blood TCR repertoires of five healthy adults were deeply sequenced to estimate repertoire size and the extent of clonotype sharing between individuals. To increase sequencing depth and limit assay-specific biases, TCR repertoire library preparation and sequencing were carried out by different laboratories using diverse techniques. Leukapheresis yielded between about 0.94 and 10 billion PBMCs per donor.

This clone was seen only a few times. This receptor's antigen is unknown. The sample holds no much larger clone one base away, and base qualities are not on file. For the CD8 naive samples, CD45RO-negative cells were positively selected for CCR7, yielding a CD45RA+CCR7+ population from which TemRA cells were excluded. The donors were healthy, HIV-negative adults who had no recently reported acute infections or vaccinations. All donors were Caucasian adults living in Nashville, Tennessee, USA. Blood was collected by leukapheresis, and PBMCs were isolated by Ficoll-Histopaque density gradient centrifugation and then cryopreserved in liquid nitrogen vapor phase. Purity and quantity of every magnetically sorted T cell population were checked by analytical flow cytometry. Genomic DNA was isolated from each sorted fraction and quantified by UV absorbance on a Nanodrop 2000c. Summary of the overall study and its limitations: Sampling was limited to blood, and TCR repertoires in tissue likely differ from TCR repertoires in blood. Larger estimated clonotype richness was generally found for naive subsets than for memory subsets. Because the study included only a small number of donors, the genetic and exposure-history diversity represented was limited. Around 5.4% of naive CD4, approximately 3.7% of naive CD8, approximately 2.2% of memory CD4, and more than 0.35% of memory CD8 clonotypes were shared across several donors. Compared with non-shared clonotypes, the clonotypes found in all four sorted-subset donors had higher generation probabilities. Rarefaction of sorted-subset datasets indicated incomplete sequencing despite the large sequencing depth. Pairwise subsampling led to the expectation that sequencing depth would affect the degree of clonotype sharing among donors.

As encoded in the germline V gene, CDR1 is MDHEN while CDR2 is SYDVKM. Measured from the cysteine to the phenylalanine, the CDR3 is 13 residues long. The sequence is cut down to CDR3 DNA, 39 bases in frame from base 1. Trimming removed 5 bases from V and 6 bases from J; the gene matches leave 4 bases unexplained. TCR CDR3 regions were amplified from genomic DNA by multiplex PCR using the deep immunoSEQ assay. Extracted genomic DNA from each cell subset was distributed evenly across all wells of several immunoSEQ 96-well plates, and each plate was treated as a replicate. For sorted subsets, around 0.2 ug of genomic DNA, equivalent to 30,000 or so T cell genomes, went into each replicate PCR. The purified libraries were quantified using a Qubit 3.0 fluorometer, sized with a Bioanalyzer 2100, and then quantified again using the KAPA Library Quantification kit. Every immunoSEQ 96-well plate was sequenced on a dedicated single-read 150-cycle Illumina NextSeq 550 flow cell. Per the authors' processing: Because only junctional sequences without quality scores were contained in the immunoSEQ output, filtering matching that applied to full-length reads could not be performed. To assign V/J genes and CDR3, sequences were annotated using PyIR, a Python wrapper for IgBLAST v1.9, with IMGT germline references. Reads with weak V/J assignments (E-value above 1e-6), missing CDR3, stop codons, out-of-frame junctions, or ambiguous translated residues were removed. V3J clonotypes were defined as sequences sharing an identical inferred V gene, J gene, and CDR3 amino acid sequence. Percentage overlap between repertoires was computed as shared unique clonotypes divided by the size of the smaller repertoire. Richness of each repertoire was evaluated using RTK rarefaction, the Chao1 estimator, and Recon v2.1 estimates of unobserved clonotypes. Generation probabilities for all TCRbeta clonotypes obtained by the gDNA method from a handful of donors were computed using OLGA. TCRdb took this table from immuneACCESS and kept in-frame rearrangements with V and J called. Such tables lack part of the clones; where checked against another copy, unresolved V genes explain under half of the gap, and the rest is unexplained. V, J and clone size reflect that table, while D and trimming were determined from the DNA. The sample table shows more than 600,000 clones, and about 92% are seen once. The ten largest make up more than 20% of the sample.

Sequencing input: naive CD8+ T cells sorted from blood. The cell subset or site label corresponds to: CD45RA+CCR7+. This TCR was sampled from a man aged 25-45 years in good health. This chain is built from TRBV28 and TRBJ1-2; 9 bases in between match TRBD1. The CDR3 protein sequence reads: CASSPGTGNGYTF. The nucleotide sequence reads as follows: TGTGCCAGCAGTCCCGGGACAGGGAATGGCTACACCTTC.